Described below is a single TCR beta chain sequence and its context. Germline V lookup: CDR1 GTSNPN, CDR2 SVGIG (reference sequence). The CDR3 consists of 17 residues. The junction had 6 bases not matched to a gene; V was cut back by 0 bases and J by 2 bases. Original processing notes: From reference gene primer amplification, estimates of nucleated cell counts were derived. The protocol was immunoSEQ multiplex PCR, while the TCRdb copy is restricted to in-frame clones and leaves out a portion. The V and J calls and the clone size are those of that table, but D and trimming were determined from the DNA. The data show 200,000 or so clones, with about 82% seen just once and roughly 5.1% held by the top ten. This specimen belongs to a study of blood T cell repertoires in COVID-19. In the study overall: Samples of COVID-19 (acute and convalescent) were obtained from the United States, Italy and Spain. Sources were T cells, B-cell-depleted T cells, or PBMCs; the material itself was cDNA or gDNA.

The rearrangement uses TRBV30 and TRBJ2-3; 12 bases line up with TRBD2. Sequencing used peripheral blood. This receptor was identified in a woman in her twenties or thirties with acute or convalescent COVID-19. The CDR3 coding sequence is TGTGCCTGGAGTGTCACCCGGACTAGCGGGACCACAGATACGCAGTATTTT. It specifies CAWSVTRTSGTTDTQYF.